One and the same sample provided the 26 T cell receptor beta chains below, sequenced in a study of cytomegalovirus exposure and HLA in healthy donors (dated by TCRdb to 2016 to 2017). Libraries were made using the immunoSEQ multiplex PCR assay. The multiplex PCR relied on a mix of 60 forward primers for TCR Vbeta segments and 13 reverse primers for TCR Jbeta segments. TCRdb stores this immuneACCESS table with in-frame sequences only. Part of the clones is absent; in the studies checked, under half of the shortfall reflects unresolved V genes, and no reason is known for the rest. The sample data list about 100,000 clones, and 65% to 75% of these were observed just once. Approximately 10% of the sample is in the top ten clones. Sequenced: PBMCs. The receptors were gathered from a man aged 35 to 55 in good health and CMV-seropositive.

This chain links TRBV9 with TRBJ1-2; the match to TRBD1 covers 7 bases. V shed 3 bases, J shed 2 bases, and the junction held 7 bases outside the gene matches. This CDR3 has 15 residues. Germline V gene lookup returns CDR1 SGDLS and CDR2 YYNGEE. CDR3 bases: TGTGCCAGCAGCGAAGGGGACAGACCCAACTATGGCTACACCTTC. Its protein is CASSEGDRPNYGYTF.

This chain links TRBV5-1 with TRBJ1-4; 10 bases are shared with TRBD1. This CDR3 has 14 residues. With V trimmed by 3 bases and J by 10 bases, 6 bases remained unmatched. Per the germline V gene, CDR1 is SGHRS and CDR2 is YFSETQ. CDR3 residues: CASSWTGGRGKLFF. The CDR3 coding sequence is TGCGCCAGCAGCTGGACAGGGGGAAGGGGAAAACTGTTTTTT.

The chain couples TRBV28 to TRBJ2-4; 12 nucleotides align to TRBD1. The CDR3 runs to 17 residues. V trimming: 6 bases; J trimming: 5 bases; junction bases outside the gene matches: 11. The germline V gene encodes CDR1 MDHEN and CDR2 SYDVKM. The CDR3 DNA reads TGTGCCAGCAGCCCGGGACAGGGGGCGCCTACTCAAAACATTCAGTACTTC. It codes for CASSPGQGAPTQNIQYF.

The V call is TRBV10-2, the J call TRBJ2-7, with 8 bases matching TRBD1. Losses at the gene ends were 6 bases for V and 7 bases for J; bases not matched to a gene: 5. Per the germline V gene, CDR1 is WSHSY and CDR2 is SAAADI. The CDR3 contains 12 residues. Written as DNA, the CDR3 is TGCGCCAGCAGCCAGACAGGGGTAGAGCAGTACGTC. Translated: CASSQTGVEQYV.

The chain couples TRBV2 to TRBJ1-3; 8 positions match TRBD1. J gave up 3 bases and V 6 bases, and 4 bases lay outside the gene matches. The germline CDR1 and CDR2 sequences are SNHLY and FYNNEI. The CDR3 is 14 residues long. CDR3: CASRQGADGNTIYF. CDR3 coding DNA: TGTGCCAGCAGGCAGGGGGCAGATGGAAACACCATATATTTT.

The chain recombines TRBV11-2 with TRBJ1-1; D remains unclear. Germline V CDR1 and CDR2: SGHAT, FQNNGV. Trimming took 3 bases from V and 1 from J, leaving 9 bases between them. This CDR3 contains 14 residues. The CDR3 nucleotides read TGTGCCAGCAGCTTCCCCGGGGAGAACACTGAAGCTTTCTTT. Its translation: CASSFPGENTEAFF.

The V gene is TRBV27, the J gene TRBJ2-5; 10 bases match TRBD2. V shed 5 bases and J 4 bases; nucleotides not matched to a gene: 10. The CDR3 has 16 residues. Germline assignment: CDR1 MNHEY and CDR2 SMNVEV (reference sequence). Written as DNA, the CDR3 is TGTGCCAGCAGTCTACTAGCGGGGACGGGGCCAGAGACCCAGTACTTC. It translates to CASSLLAGTGPETQYF.

The chain uses TRBV5-6 and TRBJ1-5; the match to TRBD1 covers 7 bases. This CDR3 spans 18 amino acids. J gave up 7 bases and V 1 base, and 17 bases lay outside the gene matches. Germline loops: CDR1 SGHDT, CDR2 YYEEEE. CDR3 nucleotide sequence: TGTGCCAGCAGCTTGCCAACTGCCCTAGGCAGGGGGGACCAGCCCCAGCATTTT. Protein sequence: CASSLPTALGRGDQPQHF.

Only a few counts were recorded for this clone. This chain uses TRBV7-9 with TRBJ2-5; maybe TRBD1 (5 bases). Germline V gene data show CDR1 as SEHNR and CDR2 as FQNEAQ (reference sequence). V was trimmed by 2 bases and J by 5 bases, leaving 15 bases between them. The CDR3 runs 15 residues. CDR3 coding DNA: TGTGCCAGCAGCTTAAACACAGGTTCGACGGAGACCCAGTACTTC. Protein: CASSLNTGSTETQYF.

This sequence joins TRBV6-4 and TRBJ2-7, with a possible D match to TRBD1 (5 bases). This CDR3 region has 17 residues. CDR1 is MRHNA and CDR2 is SNTAGT in the germline V gene. V lost 6 bases, J lost 0 bases, and 21 bases lay in between. CDR3 region: CASRTHSADKSSYEQYV. The CDR3 nucleotides read TGTGCCAGCAGGACCCACTCGGCGGACAAAAGCTCCTACGAGCAGTACGTC.

The chain uses TRBV19 and TRBJ1-2, with TRBD1 identical over 7 bases. Looked up from germline, CDR1 is LNHDA and CDR2 is SQIVND (reference sequence). This CDR3 is built from 16 residues. V lost 5 bases and J lost 3; bases outside the gene matches: 12. The CDR3 region has the DNA TGTGCCAGTAGTGCCACACGGACCCAGGGGGACTATGGCTACACCTTC. Amino acids: CASSATRTQGDYGYTF.

This clone was recorded a few times. The rearrangement joins TRBV28 to TRBJ2-7, with D possibly TRBD1 on 6 matching bases. The CDR3 length is 13 residues. Trimming removed 6 bases from V and 6 bases from J, with 15 bases in between. The germline V gene encodes CDR1 MDHEN and CDR2 SYDVKM. The CDR3 protein is CASSAIQGFEQYF. The DNA of the CDR3 is TGTGCCAGCAGCGCCATACAGGGCTTCGAGCAGTACTTC.

The rearrangement uses TRBV7-8 and TRBJ2-1; D is unresolved. The CDR3 is made up of 15 amino acids. V gave up 4 bases and J gave up 4 bases, with 14 bases separating them. Germline-derived CDR1 and CDR2 are SGHVS and FQNEAQ. CDR3 nucleotide sequence: TGTGCCAGCAGCTCCGACACCTCGTTATACAATGAGCAGTTCTTC. It translates to CASSSDTSLYNEQFF. The variable domain in full, with the rest retrieved from reference TRBV7-8 and TRBJ2-1, is GAGVSQSPRYKVAKRGQDVALRCDPISGHVSLFWYQQALGQGPEFLTYFQNEAQLDKSGLPSDRFFAERPEGSVSTLKIQRTQQEDSAVYLCASSSDTSLYNEQFFGPGTRLTVL.

The chain recombines TRBV9 with TRBJ2-3; 7 nucleotides match TRBD2. This CDR3 has 14 residues. Germline V gene data show CDR1 as SGDLS and CDR2 as YYNGEE. Trimming at V came to 4 bases and at J to 2 bases, leaving 4 bases not matched to a gene. The CDR3 coding sequence is TGTGCCAGCAGCACGAGCGGGAACACAGATACGCAGTATTTT. Its protein product is CASSTSGNTDTQYF. Using reference TRBV9 and TRBJ2-3 for the parts outside the CDR3, the full variable domain is DSGVTQTPKHLITATGQRVTLRCSPRSGDLSVYWYQQSLDQGLQFLIQYYNGEERAKGNILERFSAQQFPDLHSELNLSSLELGDSALYFCASSTSGNTDTQYFGPGTRLTVL.

This clone came up a few times. The J gene is TRBJ1-2, the V gene TRBV27; maybe TRBD1 (5 bases). CDR1 is MNHEY and CDR2 is SMNVEV in the germline V gene (reference sequence). V was shortened by 8 bases and J by 10 bases, with 17 bases between the two germline ends. There are 12 residues in the CDR3. CDR3 protein: CASADSATYYTF. CDR3 in DNA: TGTGCCAGCGCCGACAGCGCAACTTACTACACCTTC.

This clone was seen just once. The V call is TRBV27, the J call TRBJ2-7; D remains unclear. Germline V lookup: CDR1 MNHEY, CDR2 SMNVEV (reference sequence). The germline V and J ends were trimmed by 6 bases and 7 bases, with 13 bases remaining between them. The CDR3 consists of 12 residues. CDR3 DNA sequence: TGTGCCAGCAGACCAGACTTGGGTGAGCAGTACTTC. Translating gives CASRPDLGEQYF.

V usage is TRBV7-9 and J usage is TRBJ1-1; TRBD1 aligns across 7 bases. This CDR3 is built from 16 residues. From germline, CDR1 is SEHNR and CDR2 FQNEAQ (reference sequence). With 1 base clipped from V and 5 bases from J, the junction kept 10 bases outside the gene matches. CDR3 nucleotides: TGTGCCAGCAGCTTAGGGGGCGGACAGGCGCGGACTGAAGCTTTCTTT. Encoded protein: CASSLGGGQARTEAFF.

The chain carries TRBV10-3 and TRBJ2-2; TRBD2 aligns across 7 bases. Trimming cost V 6 bases and J 2 bases; bases outside gene matches: 3. CDR1 is ENHRY, CDR2 SYGVKD, per germline. The CDR3 has 14 amino acids. The CDR3 DNA reads as TGTGCCATCAGGCTAGCGGTTAACACCGGGGAGCTGTTTTTT. This sequence encodes CAIRLAVNTGELFF.

This clone was counted only a few times. This sequence joins TRBV6-6 and TRBJ1-2; 9 nucleotides align to TRBD1. V was pared by 6 bases and J by 4 bases, with 6 bases of the junction left unmatched. The CDR3 length is 14 residues. Germline lookup yields CDR1 MNHNY and CDR2 SVGAGI (reference sequence). The CDR3 sequence: CASRGGQGAYGYTF. CDR3 nucleotides: TGTGCCAGCAGAGGGGGACAGGGCGCCTATGGCTACACCTTC.

The chain carries TRBV29-1 and TRBJ1-1; D is ambiguous. V was pared by 5 bases and J by 4 bases, with 14 bases between. From germline, CDR1 is SQVTM and CDR2 ANQGSEA. There are 13 residues in the CDR3. The CDR3 loop reads CSVYRRVGTEAFF. The CDR3 region has the DNA TGCAGCGTTTACCGGAGGGTGGGCACTGAAGCTTTCTTT.

The chain combines TRBV9 with TRBJ1-2, with 9 positions matching TRBD1. CDR3 size: 16 residues. After removal of 3 bases from V and 4 bases from J, the junction contained 10 bases not matched to a gene. Germline V gene sequence: CDR1 SGDLS, CDR2 YYNGEE. The CDR3 DNA is TGTGCCAGCAGCGCTCTTACCGGGACAGGGTTCTATGGCTACACCTTC. This translates into CASSALTGTGFYGYTF.

This clone was seen more than once but under ten times. This rearrangement joins TRBV7-9 to TRBJ2-1, with D maybe TRBD1 (6 bases). The CDR3 has 11 residues. V was cut by 5 bases and J by 15 bases, with 14 bases left in between. Germline V CDR1 and CDR2: SEHNR, FQNEAQ (reference sequence). CDR3 sequence: CASSATGNAFF. The CDR3 nucleotides read TGTGCCAGCAGCGCCACAGGGAACGCGTTCTTC.

The chain joins TRBV5-1 to TRBJ1-4; a possible D gene is TRBD1 (5 bases). The CDR3 extends over 18 amino acids. Germline assignment: CDR1 SGHRS and CDR2 YFSETQ. Trimming pared 4 bases from V and 0 bases from J, leaving 19 bases between. Here the CDR3 DNA reads TGCGCCAGCAGCCCAGCCCGGGACTGGATCTCAACTAATGAAAAACTGTTTTTT. Its translation is CASSPARDWISTNEKLFF.

CDR3 region: CASSSAGGPAYEQYF. CDR3 coding DNA: TGCGCCAGCAGCTCAGCCGGAGGCCCAGCCTACGAGCAGTACTTC. The chain joins TRBV5-1 to TRBJ2-7; the D gene is possibly TRBD2 (5 bases). The CDR3 runs to 15 residues. Trimming took 3 bases from V and 2 from J, leaving 15 bases between them. The V gene's germline CDR1 is SGHRS and CDR2 YFSETQ.

The DNA of the CDR3 is TGTGCCAGCAGCGGACAGGGCATGAACACTGAAGCTTTCTTT. This sequence encodes CASSGQGMNTEAFF. This chain connects TRBV9 to TRBJ1-1; 7 nucleotides line up with TRBD1. Germline V gene sequence: CDR1 SGDLS, CDR2 YYNGEE. With V trimmed by 3 bases and J by 0 bases, 2 bases remained unmatched. CDR3 length: 14 amino acids. Drawing the rest from reference TRBV9 and TRBJ1-1, the complete variable domain is DSGVTQTPKHLITATGQRVTLRCSPRSGDLSVYWYQQSLDQGLQFLIQYYNGEERAKGNILERFSAQQFPDLHSELNLSSLELGDSALYFCASSGQGMNTEAFFGQGTRLTVV.

This clone was counted ten times or more. The chain recombines TRBV10-2 with TRBJ2-3; 11 bases are shared with TRBD2. Losses at the gene ends were 4 bases for V and 4 bases for J; bases not matched to a gene: 4. CDR3 length: 15 residues. Germline V lookup: CDR1 WSHSY, CDR2 SAAADI. CDR3 protein: CASSAVAGGSDTQYF. As DNA, the CDR3 is TGCGCCAGCAGTGCGGTAGCGGGAGGGTCAGATACGCAGTATTTT.